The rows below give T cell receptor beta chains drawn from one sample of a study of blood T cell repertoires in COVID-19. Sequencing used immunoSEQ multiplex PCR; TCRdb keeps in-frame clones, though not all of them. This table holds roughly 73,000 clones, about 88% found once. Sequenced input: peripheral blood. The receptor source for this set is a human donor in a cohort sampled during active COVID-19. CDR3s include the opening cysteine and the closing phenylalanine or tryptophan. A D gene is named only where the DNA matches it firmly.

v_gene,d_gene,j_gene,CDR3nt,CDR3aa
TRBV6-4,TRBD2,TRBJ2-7,TGTGCCAGCAGCCGGGACGCTACTGGGAGGGGCGAGCAGTACTTC,CASSRDATGRGEQYF
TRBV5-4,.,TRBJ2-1,TGTGCCAGCAGCTTCACGCAAGCGGGTTCCTACAATGAGCAGTTCTTC,CASSFTQAGSYNEQFF
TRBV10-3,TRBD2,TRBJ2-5,TGTGCCATCAGCCCGGGACTAGCGGGAGGACAAGAGACCCAGTACTTC,CAISPGLAGGQETQYF
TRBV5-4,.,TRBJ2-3,TGTGCCAGCAGCCGTCGTGGCACAGATACGCAGTATTTT,CASSRRGTDTQYF
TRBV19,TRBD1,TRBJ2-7,TGTGCCAGTAGTATAGGGACGGGACAGTCCTACGAGCAGTACTTC,CASSIGTGQSYEQYF
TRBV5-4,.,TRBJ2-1,TGTGCCAGCAGCTCCGGAGACTACAATGAGCAGTTCTTC,CASSSGDYNEQFF
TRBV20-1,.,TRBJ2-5,TGCAGTGCTAGTGCAAGACAGGGGAGGGTACAAGAGACCCAGTACTTC,CSASARQGRVQETQYF
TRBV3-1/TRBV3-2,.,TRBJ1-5,TGTGCCAGCAGCCAGGATCAGGTACAGCCCCAGCATTTT,CASSQDQVQPQHF
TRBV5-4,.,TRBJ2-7,TGTGCCAGCAGCCGCGGGACAGCTTTCTACGAGCAGTACTTC,CASSRGTAFYEQYF
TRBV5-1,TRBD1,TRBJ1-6,TGCGCCAGCAGCTTGGTAGACAGGGGTGATTCACCCCTCCACTTT,CASSLVDRGDSPLHF